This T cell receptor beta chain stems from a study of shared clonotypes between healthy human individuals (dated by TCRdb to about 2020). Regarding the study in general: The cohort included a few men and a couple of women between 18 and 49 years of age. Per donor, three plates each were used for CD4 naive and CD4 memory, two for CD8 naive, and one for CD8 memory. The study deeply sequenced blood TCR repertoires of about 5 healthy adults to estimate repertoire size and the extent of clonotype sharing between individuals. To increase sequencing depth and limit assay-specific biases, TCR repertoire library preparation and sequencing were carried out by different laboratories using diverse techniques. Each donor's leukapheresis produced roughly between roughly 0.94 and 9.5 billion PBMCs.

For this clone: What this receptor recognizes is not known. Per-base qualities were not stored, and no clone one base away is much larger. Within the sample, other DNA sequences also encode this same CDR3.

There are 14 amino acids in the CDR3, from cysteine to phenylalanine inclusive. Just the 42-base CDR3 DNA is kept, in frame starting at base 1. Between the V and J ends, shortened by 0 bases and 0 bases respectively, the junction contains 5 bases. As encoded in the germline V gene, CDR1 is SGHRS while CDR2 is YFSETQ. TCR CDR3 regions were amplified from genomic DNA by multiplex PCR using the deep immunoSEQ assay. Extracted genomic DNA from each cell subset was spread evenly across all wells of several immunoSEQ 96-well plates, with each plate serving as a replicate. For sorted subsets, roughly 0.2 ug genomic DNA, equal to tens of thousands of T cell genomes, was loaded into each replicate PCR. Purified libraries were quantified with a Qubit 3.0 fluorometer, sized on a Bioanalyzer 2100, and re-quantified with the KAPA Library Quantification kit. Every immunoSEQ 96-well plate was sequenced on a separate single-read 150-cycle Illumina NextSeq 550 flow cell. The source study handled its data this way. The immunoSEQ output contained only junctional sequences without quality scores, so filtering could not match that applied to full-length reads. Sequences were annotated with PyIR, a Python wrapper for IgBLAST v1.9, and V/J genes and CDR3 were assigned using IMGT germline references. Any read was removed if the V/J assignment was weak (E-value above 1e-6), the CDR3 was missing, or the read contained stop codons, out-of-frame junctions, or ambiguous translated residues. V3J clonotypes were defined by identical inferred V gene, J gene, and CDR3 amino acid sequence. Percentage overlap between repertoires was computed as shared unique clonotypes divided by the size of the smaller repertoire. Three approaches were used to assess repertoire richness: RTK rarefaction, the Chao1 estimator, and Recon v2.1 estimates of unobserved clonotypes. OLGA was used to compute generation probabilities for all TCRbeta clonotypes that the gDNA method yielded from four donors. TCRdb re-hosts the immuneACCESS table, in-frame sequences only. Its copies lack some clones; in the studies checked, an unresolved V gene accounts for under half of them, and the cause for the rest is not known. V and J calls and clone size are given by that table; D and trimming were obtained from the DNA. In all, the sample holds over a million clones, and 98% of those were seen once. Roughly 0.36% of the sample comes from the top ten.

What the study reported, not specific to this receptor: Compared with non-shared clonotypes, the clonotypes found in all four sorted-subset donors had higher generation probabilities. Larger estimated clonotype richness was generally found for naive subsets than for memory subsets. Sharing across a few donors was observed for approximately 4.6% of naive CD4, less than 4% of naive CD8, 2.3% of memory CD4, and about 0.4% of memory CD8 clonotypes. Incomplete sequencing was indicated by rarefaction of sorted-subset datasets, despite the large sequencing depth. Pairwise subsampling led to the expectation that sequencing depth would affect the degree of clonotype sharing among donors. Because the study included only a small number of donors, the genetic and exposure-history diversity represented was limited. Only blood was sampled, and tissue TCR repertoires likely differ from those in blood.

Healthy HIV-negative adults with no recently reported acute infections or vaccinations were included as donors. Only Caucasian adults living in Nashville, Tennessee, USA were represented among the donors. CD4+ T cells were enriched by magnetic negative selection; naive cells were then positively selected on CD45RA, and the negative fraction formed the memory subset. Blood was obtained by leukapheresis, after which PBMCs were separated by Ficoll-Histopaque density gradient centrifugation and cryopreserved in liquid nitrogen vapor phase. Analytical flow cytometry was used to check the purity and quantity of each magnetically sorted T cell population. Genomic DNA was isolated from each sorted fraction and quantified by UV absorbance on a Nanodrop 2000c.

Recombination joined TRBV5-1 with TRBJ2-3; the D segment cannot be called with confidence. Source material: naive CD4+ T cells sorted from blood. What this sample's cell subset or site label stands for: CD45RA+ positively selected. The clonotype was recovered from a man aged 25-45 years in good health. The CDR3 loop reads CASSLADSTDTQYF. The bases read TGCGCCAGCAGCTTGGCGGATAGCACAGATACGCAGTATTTT.